The 7 T cell receptor beta chains given below trace back to one sample, sequenced in a study of shared T cell receptors in the human thymus. Sequencing was performed with immunoSEQ multiplex PCR; in TCRdb, only in-frame clones are kept and a portion is missing. The sample carries 700,000 to 750,000 clones, 80% to 90% recorded once. These data are also associated with another study on human thymus T cells.

The specimen was thymocytes. The receptor set was obtained from a girl under three years old with a congenital heart defect.

The chain combines TRBV11-2 with TRBJ1-1; no definite D call. CDR1 is SGHAT, CDR2 FQNNGV, per germline. The V and J ends lost 2 bases and 3 bases respectively, with 13 bases between them. This CDR3 has 15 residues. For the CDR3, the DNA is TGTGCCAGCAGCTTATCCCCGCCGGAGGACACTGAAGCTTTCTTT. Protein: CASSLSPPEDTEAFF. Filled out from reference TRBV11-2 and TRBJ1-1, the complete variable domain reads EAGVAQSPRYKIIEKRQSVAFWCNPISGHATLYWYQQILGQGPKLLIQFQNNGVVDDSQLPKDRFSAERLKGVDSTLKIQPAKLEDSAVYLCASSLSPPEDTEAFFGQGTRLTVV.

V and J are TRBV7-6 and TRBJ2-7; 9 nucleotides agree with TRBD2. With 3 bases clipped from V and 6 bases from J, the junction kept 12 bases outside the gene matches. The CDR3 has 16 residues. Germline loops: CDR1 SGHVS, CDR2 FNYEAQ. CDR3 in amino acids: CASSLPPGTSSAEQYF. The DNA for the CDR3 is TGTGCCAGCAGCTTGCCGCCCGGGACTAGCTCCGCCGAGCAGTACTTC.

The chain links TRBV27 to TRBJ2-1; TRBD2 agrees at 11 bases. The V gene's germline CDR1 is MNHEY and CDR2 SMNVEV (reference sequence). The CDR3 is made up of 16 amino acids. V trimming: 3 bases; J trimming: 3 bases; junction bases outside the gene matches: 4. Here the CDR3 reads CASSFQLAGDYNEQFF. CDR3 in DNA: TGTGCCAGCAGTTTTCAACTAGCGGGGGACTACAATGAGCAGTTCTTC.

The CDR3 protein is CASSPNFKEAGYTF. Written as DNA, the CDR3 is TGCGCCAGCAGCCCGAATTTTAAGGAGGCTGGCTACACCTTC. The V call is TRBV5-1, the J call TRBJ1-2; no firm D call. V was shortened by 4 bases and J by 7 bases, with 17 bases between the two germline ends. Germline V CDR1 and CDR2: SGHRS, YFSETQ. The CDR3 length is 14 residues.

V gene TRBV7-2 combines with J gene TRBJ1-5; 8 bases are a match to TRBD1. The CDR3 covers 16 residues. The germline V gene encodes CDR1 SGHTA and CDR2 FQGNSA. Unmatched junction bases numbered 6, after V lost 5 bases and J lost 0 bases. This CDR3 reads CASSRGTGTSNQPQHF. CDR3 DNA: TGTGCCAGCAGCCGGGGGACAGGAACTAGCAATCAGCCCCAGCATTTT. Full variable domain (outside the CDR3, taken from reference TRBV7-2 and TRBJ1-5): GAGVSQSPSNKVTEKGKDVELRCDPISGHTALYWYRQSLGQGLEFLIYFQGNSAPDKSGLPSDRFSAERTGGSVSTLTIQRTQQEDSAVYLCASSRGTGTSNQPQHFGDGTRLSIL.

J is TRBJ1-2 and V is TRBV7-9; possible D gene TRBD1, 5 bases. The germline V gene has CDR1 SEHNR and CDR2 FQNEAQ (reference sequence). This CDR3 contains 15 residues. V lost 2 bases and J 4 bases, leaving 14 bases between the germline ends. The CDR3 spells CASSLSGGLLYGYTF. CDR3 DNA sequence: TGTGCCAGCAGCTTAAGTGGGGGACTCCTCTATGGCTACACCTTC.

The sample holds a few counts of this clone. The gene calls are TRBV4-2 and TRBJ2-3, with D perhaps matching TRBD1 (6 bases). The CDR3 loop spans 20 amino acids. V shed 4 bases and J shed 3 bases, with 29 bases lying between them. In germline, CDR1 is LGHNA, CDR2 YNFKEQ. The CDR3 is CASSPLTGTRLPKHTDTQYF. The CDR3, as DNA: TGTGCCAGCAGCCCCCTGACAGGTACCAGGCTCCCGAAACATACAGATACGCAGTATTTT.